This T cell receptor (beta chain) was captured in a study of T cell clonality in common variable immunodeficiency. Whole-study findings and limits: Common variable immunodeficiency TCR beta sequences reportedly had fewer deletions and N-nucleotide insertions.

Worth noting for this clone: Its antigen is unidentified. Read data end 3 residues before the CDR3 end; the end is taken from the germline J gene.

The V segment lost 4 bases and the J segment 2 bases; nucleotides outside the gene matches: 3. The CDR3 loop spans 15 amino acids. The germline V gene has CDR1 SGHAT and CDR2 FQDESV (reference sequence). The repertoire was sequenced with immunoSEQ multiplex PCR; TCRdb's copy has only in-frame clones and lacks some. Sampling found roughly 34,000 clones, none seen once. The sequenced sample was peripheral blood mononuclear cells. The V and J genes are TRBV11-1 and TRBJ2-1, with 9 bases fitting TRBD1. The clonotype originates from a human donor with common variable immunodeficiency. The sequenced part of the CDR3 DNA is TGTGCCAGCAGCTATAGACAGGGGGCCTACAATGAG. It yields the protein CASSYRQGAYNE. In full, the CDR3 reads CASSYRQGAYNEQFF. Complete variable domain (other parts from reference TRBV11-1 and TRBJ2-1): EAEVAQSPRYKITEKSQAVAFWCDPISGHATLYWYRQILGQGPELLVQFQDESVVDDSQLPKDRFSAERLKGVDSTLKIQPAELGDSAMYLCASSYRQGAYNEQFFGPGTRLTVL.